The 24 T cell receptor beta chains listed next were all sequenced from one sample in a study of shared clonotypes between healthy human individuals. Only CD45RO-negative cells positively selected for CCR7 counted as naive CD8 cells, so terminally differentiated effector memory CD45RA+ cells were excluded. Sequencing was performed with immunoSEQ multiplex PCR; in TCRdb, only in-frame clones are kept and a portion is missing. The sample lists some 1,900,000 clones; around 96% were seen once. Sequenced sample: naive CD8+ T cells sorted from blood. The receptor set was obtained from a young man in good health.

On this clone itself: This same CDR3 is encoded by further DNA sequences in the sample. The gene calls are TRBV9 and TRBJ2-6; no reliable D call. Trimming removed 3 bases at V and 0 bases at J, with 4 bases between. The V gene's germline CDR1 is SGDLS and CDR2 YYNGEE. The length of the CDR3 is 14 residues. As DNA, the CDR3 is TGTGCCAGCAGCGCGGGCTCTGGGGCCAACGTCCTGACTTTC. Residues: CASSAGSGANVLTF.

The V gene is TRBV15, the J gene TRBJ1-1; possibly TRBD1 for D (5 bases). The CDR3 runs to 14 residues. Trimming left V 8 bases short and J 3 bases short, with 16 bases between. Germline lookup yields CDR1 LNHNV and CDR2 YYDKDF (reference sequence). The CDR3 reads CATASWGEDTEAFF. Here the CDR3 DNA reads TGTGCCACCGCATCATGGGGGGAGGACACTGAAGCTTTCTTT.

CDR3 amino acids: CASSSGTLGSYEQYF. CDR3 coding DNA: TGTGCCAGCAGTTCCGGGACCCTGGGATCCTACGAGCAGTACTTC. The rearrangement joins TRBV7-2 to TRBJ2-7; either TRBD1 or TRBD2 may fit D (5 bases each). Germline CDR1 SGHTA, CDR2 FQGNSA. V gave up 6 bases and J gave up 1 base, with 16 bases separating them. This CDR3 region has 15 residues.

This clone has just a few counts. This chain links TRBV4-1 with TRBJ2-1; 9 positions match TRBD2. The ends lost 1 base at V and 4 bases at J; junction bases unmatched: 8. The germline V gene has CDR1 MGHRA and CDR2 YSYEKL. CDR3 length: 17 residues. The CDR3, as DNA: TGCGCCAGCAGCCAAGTCCTTACTAGCGGGTCTTACAATGAGCAGTTCTTC. This codes for CASSQVLTSGSYNEQFF.

This clone was picked up one time. The rearrangement joins TRBV6-5 to TRBJ2-1; TRBD2 is a possible D gene (6 bases). Looked up from germline, CDR1 is MNHEY and CDR2 is SVGAGI. Between the trimmed V and J ends, which lost 9 bases and 6 bases, there was a span of 9 bases. This CDR3 has 11 amino acids. The CDR3 nucleotides read TGTGCCAGGGGGGGTAGCAATGAGCAGTTCTTC. It yields the protein CARGGSNEQFF.

This clone was seen only once. The chain is built from TRBV30 and TRBJ1-2, with 8 bases aligning to TRBD1. Per the germline V gene, CDR1 is GTSNPN and CDR2 is SVGIG (reference sequence). This CDR3 has 14 amino acids. The J segment lost 5 bases and the V segment lost 3 bases, leaving 8 bases of the junction unmatched. This chain's CDR3 is CAWSTGTGAYGYTF. CDR3 nucleotide sequence: TGTGCCTGGAGCACAGGGACAGGAGCATATGGCTACACCTTC.

As regards this clone: This sample includes further DNA sequences coding for the same CDR3. This chain joins TRBV7-6 and TRBJ2-7, with a weak D call TRBD1 (5 bases). V lost 3 bases to trimming and J lost 4 bases, with 10 bases between them. Germline V CDR1 and CDR2: SGHVS, FNYEAQ. This CDR3 has 13 amino acids. CDR3 sequence reads: CASSLDTTYEQYF. The CDR3 DNA reads as TGTGCCAGCAGCTTGGACACGACTTACGAGCAGTACTTC.

The gene calls are TRBV7-2 and TRBJ2-7; D is unresolved. CDR1 and CDR2 from the germline V gene are SGHTA and FQGNSA. This CDR3 has 13 residues. The V gene lost 1 base and the J gene lost 6 bases, with 10 bases spanning the gap. In nucleotides, the CDR3 is TGTGCCAGCAGCTTAGTATCGGGTGGCGAGCAGTACTTC. Its translation is CASSLVSGGEQYF.

This chain links TRBV30 with TRBJ2-7, with 9 bases lining up with TRBD1. J lost 2 bases, V lost 5 bases, and 7 bases had no gene match. Per germline, CDR1 GTSNPN and CDR2 SVGIG (reference sequence). The CDR3 has 14 amino acids. The CDR3 loop reads CAWGGQGGPYEQYF. The CDR3 DNA sequence: TGTGCCTGGGGGGGACAGGGTGGGCCCTACGAGCAGTACTTC.

This chain joins TRBV7-9 and TRBJ1-3, with a tentative D call TRBD1 (5 bases). Germline CDR1 SEHNR, CDR2 FQNEAQ (reference sequence). The CDR3 loop spans 18 amino acids. V was clipped by 5 bases and J by 2 bases, with 22 bases between them. CDR3 protein: CASSQRGAPSFPGNTIYF. The CDR3 DNA reads as TGTGCCAGCAGCCAAAGAGGGGCACCGAGTTTCCCTGGAAACACCATATATTTT.

The V and J genes are TRBV11-2 and TRBJ2-5, with D perhaps TRBD1 or TRBD2 (5 bases each). This CDR3 region has 17 residues. Germline-derived CDR1 and CDR2 are SGHAT and FQNNGV. Deletions cut 5 bases from V and 5 bases from J, with 24 bases between. The CDR3 is CASSVGLEGQDAETQYF. The CDR3 nucleotides read TGTGCCAGCAGCGTGGGGCTAGAGGGCCAAGACGCGGAGACCCAGTACTTC.

This clone was seen a handful of times. This chain uses TRBV6-4 with TRBJ2-7; D not certain. Germline CDR1 is MRHNA and CDR2 is SNTAGT. The V gene lost 0 bases and the J gene lost 0 bases, with 9 bases spanning the gap. This CDR3 has 15 residues. This chain's CDR3 is CASSDSSWVSYEQYF. The CDR3 nucleotides are TGTGCCAGCAGTGACTCGAGCTGGGTCTCCTACGAGCAGTACTTC.

The V and J genes are TRBV6-1 and TRBJ2-2; 12 positions match TRBD1. The junction had 12 bases not matched to a gene; V was cut back by 4 bases and J by 3 bases. From germline, CDR1 is MNHNS and CDR2 SASEGT. This CDR3 has 19 residues. CDR3 in amino acids: CASSGWDRGPSGDTGELFF. The CDR3 DNA sequence: TGTGCCAGCAGTGGGTGGGACAGGGGGCCTTCGGGGGACACCGGGGAGCTGTTTTTT.

The rearrangement links TRBV7-3 to TRBJ2-3; 7 bases line up with TRBD1. The CDR3 sequence is 19 residues long. The germline CDR1 and CDR2 sequences are SGHTA and FQGTGA. The trim removed 4 bases at V and 5 bases at J, leaving 21 bases unmatched. CDR3 nucleotides: TGTGCCAGCAGCTCCGGTTTGACAGGGACCCTACTAGGTGGAGATACGCAGTATTTT. This encodes CASSSGLTGTLLGGDTQYF.

The chain carries TRBV19 and TRBJ1-4; TRBD1 agrees at 7 bases. With V trimmed by 3 bases and J by 6 bases, 4 bases remained unmatched. Germline CDR1 and CDR2: LNHDA and SQIVND (reference sequence). This CDR3 comprises 14 residues. CDR3 protein: CASSIYGTDEKLFF. Written as DNA, the CDR3 is TGTGCCAGTAGTATTTATGGGACAGATGAAAAACTGTTTTTT. Full variable domain (outside the CDR3, taken from reference TRBV19 and TRBJ1-4): DGGITQSPKYLFRKEGQNVTLSCEQNLNHDAMYWYRQDPGQGLRLIYYSQIVNDFQKGDIAEGYSVSREKKESFPLTVTSAQKNPTAFYLCASSIYGTDEKLFFGSGTQLSVL.

The chain has TRBV13 and TRBJ2-7; D remains unclear. The CDR3 consists of 13 residues. V was trimmed by 0 bases and J by 5 bases, leaving 8 bases between them. The germline gives CDR1 PRHDT, CDR2 FYEKMQ (reference sequence). CDR3 in amino acids: CASSLGSNHEQYF. The DNA of the CDR3 is TGTGCCAGCAGCTTAGGTTCCAACCACGAGCAGTACTTC.

This chain connects TRBV27 to TRBJ1-5; D remains ambiguous. Trimming shortened V by 5 bases and J by 9 bases, and 17 bases separated the two germline ends. This CDR3 is 14 amino acids long. The germline V gene encodes CDR1 MNHEY and CDR2 SMNVEV (reference sequence). As DNA, the CDR3 is TGTGCCAGCAGTCCTATAGAGGACCACGGGCCCCAGCATTTT. Translating gives CASSPIEDHGPQHF.

The chain employs TRBV28 and TRBJ2-3; 11 bases are a match to TRBD2. The CDR3 sequence is 16 residues long. The germline gives CDR1 MDHEN, CDR2 SYDVKM. V lost 1 base to trimming and J lost 4 bases; unmatched junction nucleotides: 4. DNA of the CDR3: TGTGCCAGCAGTTTATCACTAGCGGGGGCTCCAGATACGCAGTATTTT. This gives the protein CASSLSLAGAPDTQYF.

V and J are TRBV28 and TRBJ1-5; TRBD1 matches 7 bases. Germline assignment: CDR1 MDHEN and CDR2 SYDVKM. The CDR3 is 14 residues long. V gave up 2 bases and J gave up 7 bases; unmatched junction bases: 5. The CDR3 loop reads CASSLRQGGQPQHF. The CDR3 coding sequence is TGTGCCAGCAGTTTACGGCAGGGGGGACAGCCCCAGCATTTT.

Regarding this clone: At the DNA level, this CDR3 is encoded by other sequences in the same sample as well. The V call is TRBV5-4, the J call TRBJ2-7; a weak D match, TRBD2 (6 bases). With 0 bases removed from V and 0 bases from J, the gap between germline ends came to 10 bases. Germline V gene sequence: CDR1 SGHNT, CDR2 YYREEE (reference sequence). The CDR3 extends over 15 amino acids. The CDR3 sequence is CASSLGSGSSYEQYF. CDR3 DNA: TGTGCCAGCAGCTTGGGATCCGGGAGCTCCTACGAGCAGTACTTC.

This chain uses TRBV11-2 with TRBJ2-1; 8 bases agree with TRBD2. Germline values: CDR1 SGHAT, CDR2 FQNNGV. Germline trimming cut 6 bases from V and 9 bases from J; bases unmatched to any gene: 13. This CDR3 has 15 residues. The CDR3: CASRGPGLEYFEQFF. The CDR3 region has the DNA TGTGCCAGCAGGGGTCCGGGACTAGAATACTTTGAGCAGTTCTTC.

This chain uses TRBV7-8 with TRBJ2-7; TRBD2 matches at 13 bases. Germline V CDR1 and CDR2: SGHVS, FQNEAQ. V lost 5 bases, J lost 2 bases, and 9 bases stayed unmatched. The CDR3 spans 17 residues. The CDR3 bases are TGTGCCAGCAGCGCCGGACTAGCGGGGGTAATGACCTACGAGCAGTACTTC. Its translation: CASSAGLAGVMTYEQYF.

The chain recombines TRBV5-1 with TRBJ1-6; no clear D. Germline V CDR1 and CDR2: SGHRS, YFSETQ. Trimming took off 2 bases at V and 7 bases at J, with 7 bases between the two ends. The length of the CDR3 is 13 residues. CDR3 DNA: TGCGCCAGCAGCTTTACCGGGAATTCACCCCTCCACTTT. Translated: CASSFTGNSPLHF.

On this clone: The identical CDR3 is also encoded by other nucleotide sequences in the sample. The chain recombines TRBV9 with TRBJ2-1; TRBD2 agrees at 13 bases. The germline CDR1 and CDR2 sequences are SGDLS and YYNGEE. With 4 bases clipped from V and 10 bases from J, the junction kept 8 bases outside the gene matches. This CDR3 is 15 amino acids long. This CDR3 reads CASSPGLAGVNEQFF. CDR3 DNA: TGTGCCAGCAGCCCCGGACTAGCGGGAGTAAACGAGCAGTTCTTC.